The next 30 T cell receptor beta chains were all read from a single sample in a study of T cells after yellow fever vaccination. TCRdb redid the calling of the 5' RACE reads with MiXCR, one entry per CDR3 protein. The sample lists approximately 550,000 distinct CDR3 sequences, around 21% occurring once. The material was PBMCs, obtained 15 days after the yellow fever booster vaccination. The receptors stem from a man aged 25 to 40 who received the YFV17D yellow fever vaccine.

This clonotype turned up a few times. The CDR3 sequence is CASSPQAYNEQFF. CDR3 nucleotides: TGTGCCAGCTCACCACAGGCCTACAATGAGCAGTTCTTC. V is TRBV18 and J is TRBJ2-1, with no clear D. The CDR3 length is 13 residues. Germline CDR1 reads KGHSH; CDR2 reads LQKENI. Trimming removed 1 base at V and 2 bases at J, with 3 bases between.

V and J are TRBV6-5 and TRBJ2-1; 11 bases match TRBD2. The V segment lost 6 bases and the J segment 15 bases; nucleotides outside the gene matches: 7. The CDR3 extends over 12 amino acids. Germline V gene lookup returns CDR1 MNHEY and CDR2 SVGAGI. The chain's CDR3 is CASRKTSGSLFF. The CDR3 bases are TGTGCCAGCAGAAAAACTAGCGGGAGTCTGTTCTTC.

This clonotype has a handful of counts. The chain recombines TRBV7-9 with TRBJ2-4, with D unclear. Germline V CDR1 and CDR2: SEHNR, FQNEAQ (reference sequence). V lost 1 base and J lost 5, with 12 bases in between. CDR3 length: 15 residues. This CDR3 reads CASSLGPAEQNIQYF. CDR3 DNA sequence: TGTGCCAGCAGCTTAGGTCCAGCAGAACAAAACATTCAGTACTTC.

CDR3 loop: CASSSKGGGSSYNEQFF. The CDR3, as DNA: TGTGCCAGCAGCTCAAAGGGGGGCGGGAGCTCCTACAATGAGCAGTTCTTC. J is TRBJ2-1 and V is TRBV5-4, with D maybe TRBD2 (7 bases). Germline CDR1 is SGHNT and CDR2 is YYREEE (reference sequence). The CDR3 sequence is 17 residues long. Trimming removed 3 bases at V and 0 bases at J, with 16 bases between.

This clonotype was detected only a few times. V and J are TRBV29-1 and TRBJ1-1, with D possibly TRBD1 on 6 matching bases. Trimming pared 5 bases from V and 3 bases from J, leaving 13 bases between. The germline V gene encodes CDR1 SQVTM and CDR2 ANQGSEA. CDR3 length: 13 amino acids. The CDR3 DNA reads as TGCAGCGTTAGGGGGGGGTGGGACACTGAAGCTTTCTTT. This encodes CSVRGGWDTEAFF.

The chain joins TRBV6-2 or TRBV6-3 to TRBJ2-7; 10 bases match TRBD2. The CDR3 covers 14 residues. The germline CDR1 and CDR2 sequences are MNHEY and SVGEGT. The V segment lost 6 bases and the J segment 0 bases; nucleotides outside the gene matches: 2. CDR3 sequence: CASRPSGSSYEQYF. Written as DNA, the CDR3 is TGTGCCAGCAGACCTAGCGGGAGCTCCTACGAGCAGTACTTC.

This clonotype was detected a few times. This chain's CDR3 is CSANPRQRETQYF. The CDR3 nucleotides read TGCAGTGCTAACCCCAGGCAGCGAGAGACCCAGTACTTC. The chain employs TRBV20-1 and TRBJ2-5, with unresolved D. Germline CDR1 reads DFQATT; CDR2 reads SNEGSKA (reference sequence). Trimming left V 4 bases short and J 4 bases short, with 13 bases between. This CDR3 contains 13 residues.

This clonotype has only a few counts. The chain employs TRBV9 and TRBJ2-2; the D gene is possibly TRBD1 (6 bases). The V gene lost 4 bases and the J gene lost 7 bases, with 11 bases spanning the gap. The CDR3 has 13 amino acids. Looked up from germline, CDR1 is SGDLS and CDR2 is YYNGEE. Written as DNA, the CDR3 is TGTGCCAGCAGCACCGCGACAGGCGGGGAGCTGTTTTTT. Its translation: CASSTATGGELFF.

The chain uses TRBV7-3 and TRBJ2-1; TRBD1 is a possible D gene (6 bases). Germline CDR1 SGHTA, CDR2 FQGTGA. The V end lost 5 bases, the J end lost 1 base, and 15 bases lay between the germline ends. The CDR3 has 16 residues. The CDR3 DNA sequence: TGTGCCAGCAGCAAAGACGGGACATCGTCCTACAATGAGCAGTTCTTC. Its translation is CASSKDGTSSYNEQFF.

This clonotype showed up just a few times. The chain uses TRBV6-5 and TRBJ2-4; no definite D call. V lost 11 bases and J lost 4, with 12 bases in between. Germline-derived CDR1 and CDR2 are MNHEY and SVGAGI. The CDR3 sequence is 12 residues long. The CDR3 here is CAGPSPKNIQYF. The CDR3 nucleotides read TGTGCCGGCCCCAGTCCGAAAAACATTCAGTACTTC.

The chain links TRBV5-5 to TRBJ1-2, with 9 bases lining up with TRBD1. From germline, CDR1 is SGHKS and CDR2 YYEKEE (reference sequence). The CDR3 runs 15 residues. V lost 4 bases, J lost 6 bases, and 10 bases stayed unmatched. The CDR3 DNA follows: TGTGCCAGCAGCAGCGGACAGGGGAGAGAAAATGGCTACACCTTC. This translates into CASSSGQGRENGYTF. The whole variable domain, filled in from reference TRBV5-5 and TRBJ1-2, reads DAGVTQSPTHLIKTRGQQVTLRCSPISGHKSVSWYQQVLGQGPQFIFQYYEKEERGRGNFPDRFSARQFPNYSSELNVNALLLGDSALYLCASSSGQGRENGYTFGSGTRLTVV.

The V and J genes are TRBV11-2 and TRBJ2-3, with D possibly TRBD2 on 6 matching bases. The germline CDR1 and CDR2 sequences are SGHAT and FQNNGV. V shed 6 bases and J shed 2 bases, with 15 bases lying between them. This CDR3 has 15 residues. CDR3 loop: CASSIIGRTTDTQYF. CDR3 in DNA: TGTGCCAGCAGTATAATAGGGAGGACCACAGATACGCAGTATTTT. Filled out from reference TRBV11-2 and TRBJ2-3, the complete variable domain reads EAGVAQSPRYKIIEKRQSVAFWCNPISGHATLYWYQQILGQGPKLLIQFQNNGVVDDSQLPKDRFSAERLKGVDSTLKIQPAKLEDSAVYLCASSIIGRTTDTQYFGPGTRLTVL.

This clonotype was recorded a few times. CDR3 nucleotides: TGTGCCAGCAGTAGCGGGAGTATCCAAAACATTCAGTACTTC. Translated, it gives CASSSGSIQNIQYF. The chain couples TRBV6-2 or TRBV6-3 to TRBJ2-4; TRBD2 aligns across 8 bases. The V gene end was trimmed by 5 bases and the J gene end by 5 bases; junction bases not matched to a gene: 5. This CDR3 comprises 14 residues. Looked up from germline, CDR1 is MNHEY and CDR2 is SVGEGT.

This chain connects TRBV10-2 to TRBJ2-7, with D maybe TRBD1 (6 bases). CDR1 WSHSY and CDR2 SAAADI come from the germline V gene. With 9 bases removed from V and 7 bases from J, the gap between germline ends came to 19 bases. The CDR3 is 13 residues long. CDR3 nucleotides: TGCGCCAGTACCGGAGACTCAGGGGTAGAGCAGTACTTC. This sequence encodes CASTGDSGVEQYF.

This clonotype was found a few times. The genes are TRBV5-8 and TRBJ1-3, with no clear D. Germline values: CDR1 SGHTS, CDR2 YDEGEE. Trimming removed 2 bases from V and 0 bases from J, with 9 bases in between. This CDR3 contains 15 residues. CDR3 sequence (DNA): TGTGCCAGCAGCTTTGGCCGATCCTCTGGAAACACCATATATTTT. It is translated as CASSFGRSSGNTIYF. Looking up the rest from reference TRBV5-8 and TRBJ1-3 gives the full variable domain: EAGVTQSPTHLIKTRGQQATLRCSPISGHTSVYWYQQALGLGLQFLLWYDEGEERNRGNFPPRFSGRQFPNYSSELNVNALELEDSALYLCASSFGRSSGNTIYFGEGSWLTVV.

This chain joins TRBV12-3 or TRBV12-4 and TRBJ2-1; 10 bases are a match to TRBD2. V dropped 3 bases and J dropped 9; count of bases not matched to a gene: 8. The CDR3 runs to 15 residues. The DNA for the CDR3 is TGTGCCAGCAGTTTTTTAGCGGGAGGAATGGGTGAGCAGTTCTTC. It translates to CASSFLAGGMGEQFF.

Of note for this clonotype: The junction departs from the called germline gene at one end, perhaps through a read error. The CDR3 loop is CSARARLAKNIQYF. CDR3 sequence (DNA): TGCAGTGCCAGAGCGAGACTAGCCAAAAACATTCAGTACTTC. The chain is built from TRBV20-1 and TRBJ2-4, with D unresolved. The CDR3 spans 14 residues. Germline-derived CDR1 and CDR2 are DFQATT and SNEGSKA (reference sequence).

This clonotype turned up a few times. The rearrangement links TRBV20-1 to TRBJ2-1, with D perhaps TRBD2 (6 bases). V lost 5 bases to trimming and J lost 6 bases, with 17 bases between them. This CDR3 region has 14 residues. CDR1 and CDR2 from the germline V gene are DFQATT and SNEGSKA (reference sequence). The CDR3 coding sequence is TGCAGTGCTCCGAGACTAGTTTTTGGCAATGAGCAGTTCTTC. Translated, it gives CSAPRLVFGNEQFF.

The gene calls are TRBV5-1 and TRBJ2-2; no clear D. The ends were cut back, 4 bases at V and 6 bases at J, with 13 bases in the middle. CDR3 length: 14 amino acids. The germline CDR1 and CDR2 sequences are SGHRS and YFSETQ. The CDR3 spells CASSVTTPAGELFF. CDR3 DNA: TGCGCCAGCAGCGTTACAACTCCGGCCGGGGAGCTGTTTTTT.

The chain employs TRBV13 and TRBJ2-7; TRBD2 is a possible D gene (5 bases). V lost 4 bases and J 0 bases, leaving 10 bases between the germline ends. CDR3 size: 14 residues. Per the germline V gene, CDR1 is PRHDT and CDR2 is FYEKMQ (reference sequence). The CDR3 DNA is TGTGCCAGCAGCTCTTCGACTACCTCCTACGAGCAGTACTTC. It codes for CASSSSTTSYEQYF.

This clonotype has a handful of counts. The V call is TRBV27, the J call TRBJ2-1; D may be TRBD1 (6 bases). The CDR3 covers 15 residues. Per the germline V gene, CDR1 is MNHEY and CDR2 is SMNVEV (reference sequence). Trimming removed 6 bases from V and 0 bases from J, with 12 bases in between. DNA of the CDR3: TGTGCCAGCAGCCCCCGGGACACCTCCTACAATGAGCAGTTCTTC. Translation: CASSPRDTSYNEQFF.

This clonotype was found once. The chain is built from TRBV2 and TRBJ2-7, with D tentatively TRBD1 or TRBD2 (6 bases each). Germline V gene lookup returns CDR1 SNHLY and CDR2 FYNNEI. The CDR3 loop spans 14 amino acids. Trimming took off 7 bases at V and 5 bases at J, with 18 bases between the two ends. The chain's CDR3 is CASTQWGAINEQYF. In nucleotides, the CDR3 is TGTGCCAGCACCCAGTGGGGGGCTATCAACGAGCAGTACTTC.

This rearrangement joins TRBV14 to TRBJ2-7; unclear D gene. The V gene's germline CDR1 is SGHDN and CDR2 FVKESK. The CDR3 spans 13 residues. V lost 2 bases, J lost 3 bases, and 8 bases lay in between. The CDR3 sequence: CASSQRTFYEQYF. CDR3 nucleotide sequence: TGTGCCAGCAGCCAACGAACCTTCTACGAGCAGTACTTC.

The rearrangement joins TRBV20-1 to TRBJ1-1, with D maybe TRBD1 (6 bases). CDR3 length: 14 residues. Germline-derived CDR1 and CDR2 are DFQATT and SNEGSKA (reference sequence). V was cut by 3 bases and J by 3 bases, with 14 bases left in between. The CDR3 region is CSASLQGSDTEAFF. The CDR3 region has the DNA TGCAGTGCTAGCCTACAGGGTTCGGACACTGAAGCTTTCTTT.

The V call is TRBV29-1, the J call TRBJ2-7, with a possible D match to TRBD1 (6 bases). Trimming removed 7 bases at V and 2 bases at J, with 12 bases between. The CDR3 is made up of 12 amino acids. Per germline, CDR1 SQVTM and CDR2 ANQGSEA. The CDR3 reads CSAYTGTYEQYF. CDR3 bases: TGCAGCGCCTACACAGGGACCTACGAGCAGTACTTC.

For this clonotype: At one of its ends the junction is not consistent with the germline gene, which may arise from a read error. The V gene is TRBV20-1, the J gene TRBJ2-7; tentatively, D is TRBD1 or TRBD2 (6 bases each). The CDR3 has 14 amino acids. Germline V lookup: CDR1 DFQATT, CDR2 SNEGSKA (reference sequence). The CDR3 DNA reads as TGCAGTGCTAGAGTTAGGGGGGCTTCCTACGAGCGGTACTTC. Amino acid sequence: CSARVRGASYERYF.

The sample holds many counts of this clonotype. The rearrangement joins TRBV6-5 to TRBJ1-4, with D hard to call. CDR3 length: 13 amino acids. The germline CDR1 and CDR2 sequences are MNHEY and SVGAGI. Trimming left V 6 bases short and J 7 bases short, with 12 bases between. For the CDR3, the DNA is TGTGCCAGCAGACCGCCCTGGGGTGAAAAACTGTTTTTT. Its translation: CASRPPWGEKLFF.

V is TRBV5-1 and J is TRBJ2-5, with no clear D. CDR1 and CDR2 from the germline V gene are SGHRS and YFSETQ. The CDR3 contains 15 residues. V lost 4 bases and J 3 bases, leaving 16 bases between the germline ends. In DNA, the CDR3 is TGCGCCAGCAGCCTTCTAGATGGTCGAGAAGAGACCCAGTACTTC. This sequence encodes CASSLLDGREETQYF.

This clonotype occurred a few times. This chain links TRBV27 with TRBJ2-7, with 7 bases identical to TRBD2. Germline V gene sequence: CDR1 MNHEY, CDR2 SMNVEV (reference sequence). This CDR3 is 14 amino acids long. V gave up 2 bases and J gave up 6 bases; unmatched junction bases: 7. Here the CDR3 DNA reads TGTGCCAGCAGTTTAGTCCTGGGGGGGGGCGAGCAGTACTTC. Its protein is CASSLVLGGGEQYF.

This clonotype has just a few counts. This chain's CDR3 is CASSPLTGGNEQFF. The DNA for the CDR3 is TGTGCCAGTAGTCCACTGACAGGGGGCAATGAGCAGTTCTTC. The chain joins TRBV19 to TRBJ2-1; 9 bases are a match to TRBD1. V lost 5 bases and J lost 6; bases outside the gene matches: 5. CDR1 is LNHDA, CDR2 SQIVND, per germline (reference sequence). There are 14 residues in the CDR3. Looking up the rest from reference TRBV19 and TRBJ2-1 gives the full variable domain: DGGITQSPKYLFRKEGQNVTLSCEQNLNHDAMYWYRQDPGQGLRLIYYSQIVNDFQKGDIAEGYSVSREKKESFPLTVTSAQKNPTAFYLCASSPLTGGNEQFFGPGTRLTVL.